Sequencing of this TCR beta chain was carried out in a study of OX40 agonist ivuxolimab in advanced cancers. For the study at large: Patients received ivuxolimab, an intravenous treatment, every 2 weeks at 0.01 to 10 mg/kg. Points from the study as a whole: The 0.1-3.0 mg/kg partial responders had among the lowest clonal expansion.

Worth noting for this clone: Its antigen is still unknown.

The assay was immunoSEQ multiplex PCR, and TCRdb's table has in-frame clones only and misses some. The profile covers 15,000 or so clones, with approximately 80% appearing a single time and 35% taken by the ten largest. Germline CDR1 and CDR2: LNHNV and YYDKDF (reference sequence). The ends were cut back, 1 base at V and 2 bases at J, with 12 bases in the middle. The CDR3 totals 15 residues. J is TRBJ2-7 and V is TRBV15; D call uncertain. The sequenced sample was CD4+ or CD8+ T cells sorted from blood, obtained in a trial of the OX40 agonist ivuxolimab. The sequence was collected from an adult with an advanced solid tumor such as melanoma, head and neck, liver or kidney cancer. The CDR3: CATSRGVRGAYEQYF. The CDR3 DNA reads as TGTGCCACCAGCAGAGGTGTCCGAGGCGCCTACGAGCAGTACTTC.